This TCR beta chain comes out of a study of cytomegalovirus exposure and HLA in healthy donors. Germline loops: CDR1 GTSNPN, CDR2 SVGIG (reference sequence). The length of the CDR3 is 14 residues. Trimming took 5 bases from V and 4 from J; bases not matched to a gene: 5. The study ran its PCR with 60 Vbeta and 13 Jbeta primers. Only in-frame clones appear in the TCRdb table, and some are missing; sequencing was by immunoSEQ multiplex PCR. This table has approximately 90,000 clones, approximately 82% appearing once. V gene TRBV30 combines with J gene TRBJ2-6; 7 nucleotides agree with TRBD1. The material sequenced was PBMCs. This clonotype was sampled from a man aged 35 to 55 in good health and CMV-seronegative. CDR3: CAWEQGSGANVLTF. As DNA, the CDR3 is TGTGCCTGGGAACAGGGGTCGGGGGCCAACGTCCTGACTTTC.